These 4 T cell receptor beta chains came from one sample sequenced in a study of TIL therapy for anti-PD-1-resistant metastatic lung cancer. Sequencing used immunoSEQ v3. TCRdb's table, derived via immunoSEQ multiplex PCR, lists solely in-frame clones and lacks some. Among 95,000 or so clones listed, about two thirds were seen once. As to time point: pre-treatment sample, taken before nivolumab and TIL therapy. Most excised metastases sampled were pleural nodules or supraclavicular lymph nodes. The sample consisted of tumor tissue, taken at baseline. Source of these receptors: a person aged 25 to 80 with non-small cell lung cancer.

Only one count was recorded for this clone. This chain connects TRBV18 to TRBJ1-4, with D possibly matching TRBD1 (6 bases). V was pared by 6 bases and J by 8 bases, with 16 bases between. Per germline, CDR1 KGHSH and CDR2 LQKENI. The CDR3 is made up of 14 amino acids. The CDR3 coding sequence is TGTGCCAGCTCGCCAGCGGGACAAGGCGAAAAACTGTTTTTT. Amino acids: CASSPAGQGEKLFF.

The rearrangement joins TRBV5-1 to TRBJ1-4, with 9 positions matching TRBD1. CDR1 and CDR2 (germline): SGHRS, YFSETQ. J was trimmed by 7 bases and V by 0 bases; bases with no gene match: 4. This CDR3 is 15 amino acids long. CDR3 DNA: TGCGCCAGCAGCTTGGCAAGGACAGGGGCTGAAAAACTGTTTTTT. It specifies CASSLARTGAEKLFF.

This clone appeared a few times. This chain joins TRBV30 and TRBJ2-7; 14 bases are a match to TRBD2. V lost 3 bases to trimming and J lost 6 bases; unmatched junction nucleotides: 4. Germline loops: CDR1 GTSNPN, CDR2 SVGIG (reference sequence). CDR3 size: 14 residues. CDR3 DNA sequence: TGTGCCTGGAGGACTAGCGGGGGGGCTGCCGAGCAGTACTTC. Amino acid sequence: CAWRTSGGAAEQYF.

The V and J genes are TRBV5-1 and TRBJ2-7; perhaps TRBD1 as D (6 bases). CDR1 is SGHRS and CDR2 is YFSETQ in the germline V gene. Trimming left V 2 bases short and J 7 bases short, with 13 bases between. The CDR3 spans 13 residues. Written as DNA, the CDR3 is TGCGCCAGCAGCTTTTACAGGGATGGGGAGCAGTACTTC. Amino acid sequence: CASSFYRDGEQYF.